This T cell receptor (beta chain) is from a study of blood T cell repertoires in COVID-19. This clone was seen just once. Sequencing used immunoSEQ multiplex PCR; TCRdb keeps in-frame clones, though not all of them. Among roughly 230,000 clones listed, approximately 85% were seen once. Germline CDR1 reads SGHVS; CDR2 reads FQNEAQ. V was pared by 3 bases and J by 0 bases, with 18 bases between. CDR3 size: 18 residues. The chain couples TRBV7-8 to TRBJ2-1; D perhaps matches TRBD2 (5 bases). The sequenced sample consisted of peripheral blood. The sequence was collected from a man aged 45-65 years with COVID-19, enrolled during active disease. As DNA, the CDR3 is TGTGCCAGCAGCTTTTCAGAAGCGGCTCCCCGCTCCTACAATGAGCAGTTCTTC. Protein: CASSFSEAAPRSYNEQFF. Variable domain in full (rest from reference TRBV7-8 and TRBJ2-1): GAGVSQSPRYKVAKRGQDVALRCDPISGHVSLFWYQQALGQGPEFLTYFQNEAQLDKSGLPSDRFFAERPEGSVSTLKIQRTQQEDSAVYLCASSFSEAAPRSYNEQFFGPGTRLTVL.